This T cell receptor (beta chain) was identified in a study of cytotoxic CD8 clonotypes in ibrutinib-treated CLL. Overall study: Patients gave response samples after a median around 11 months of treatment, range 6 to 36.

CDR3 length: 17 amino acids. The germline V gene has CDR1 MNHNS and CDR2 SASEGT. With 1 base removed from V and 0 bases from J, the gap between germline ends came to 16 bases. Targeted sequencing depth ranged from 1 in 200,000 to 1 in 1 million T cells. Libraries were prepared by immunoSEQ multiplex PCR; TCRdb keeps only in-frame clonotypes and omits some of them. This sample has 35,000 to 45,000 clones, with 71% found just once. Findings and caveats of the study: The public clonotypes identified were infrequent and showed contraction or stability on treatment.

A remark on this clone: Its antigen is unidentified.

This chain links TRBV6-1 with TRBJ2-7, with a weak D call TRBD1 (6 bases). The sequences come from PBMCs, collected at disease progression, from a patient treated with ibrutinib. This receptor was taken from a human donor with chronic lymphocytic leukemia. In DNA, the CDR3 is TGTGCCAGCAGTGAAGTAGGTTTGGGGGCGCCCTCCTACGAGCAGTACTTC. Its translation: CASSEVGLGAPSYEQYF.